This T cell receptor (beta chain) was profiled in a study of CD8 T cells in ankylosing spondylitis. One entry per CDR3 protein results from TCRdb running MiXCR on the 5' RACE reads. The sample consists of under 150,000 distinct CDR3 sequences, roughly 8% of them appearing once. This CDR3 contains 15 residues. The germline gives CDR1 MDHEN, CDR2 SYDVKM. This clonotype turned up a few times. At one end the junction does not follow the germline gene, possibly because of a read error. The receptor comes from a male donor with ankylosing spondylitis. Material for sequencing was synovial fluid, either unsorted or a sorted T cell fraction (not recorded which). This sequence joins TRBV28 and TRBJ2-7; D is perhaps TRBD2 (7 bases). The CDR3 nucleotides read TGTGCCAGCAGGGGGGGGGCCCTACGCTCCCACGAGCAGTACTTC. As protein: CASRGGALRSHEQYF.